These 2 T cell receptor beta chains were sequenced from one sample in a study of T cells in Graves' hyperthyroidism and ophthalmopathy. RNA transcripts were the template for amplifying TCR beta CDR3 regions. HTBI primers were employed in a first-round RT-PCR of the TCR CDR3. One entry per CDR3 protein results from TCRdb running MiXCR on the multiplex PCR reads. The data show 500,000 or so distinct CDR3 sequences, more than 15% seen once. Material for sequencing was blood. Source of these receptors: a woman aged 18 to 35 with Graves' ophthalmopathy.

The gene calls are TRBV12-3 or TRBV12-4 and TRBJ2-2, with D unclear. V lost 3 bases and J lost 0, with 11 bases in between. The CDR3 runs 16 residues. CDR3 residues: CASSFSSGANTGELFF. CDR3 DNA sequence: TGTGCCAGCAGTTTTTCTTCGGGCGCGAACACCGGGGAGCTGTTTTTT.

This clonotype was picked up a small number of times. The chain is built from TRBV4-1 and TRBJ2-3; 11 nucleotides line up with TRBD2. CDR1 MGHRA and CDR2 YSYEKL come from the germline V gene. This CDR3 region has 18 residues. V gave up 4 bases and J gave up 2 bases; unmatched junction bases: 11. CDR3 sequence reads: CASSRTSGSVISTDTQYF. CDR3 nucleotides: TGCGCCAGCAGCCGAACTAGCGGGAGTGTTATTTCCACAGATACGCAGTATTTT.